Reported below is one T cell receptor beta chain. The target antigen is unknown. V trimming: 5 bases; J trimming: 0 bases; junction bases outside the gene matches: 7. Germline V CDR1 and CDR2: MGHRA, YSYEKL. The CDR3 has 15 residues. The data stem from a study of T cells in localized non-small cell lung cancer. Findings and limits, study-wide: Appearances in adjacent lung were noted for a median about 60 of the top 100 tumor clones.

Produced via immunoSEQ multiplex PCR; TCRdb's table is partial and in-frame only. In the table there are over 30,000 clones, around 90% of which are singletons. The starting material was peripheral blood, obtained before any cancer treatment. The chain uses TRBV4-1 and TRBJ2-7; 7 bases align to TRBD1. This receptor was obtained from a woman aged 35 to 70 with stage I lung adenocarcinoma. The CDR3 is CASSTPGTDSYEQYF. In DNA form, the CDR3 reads TGCGCCAGCAGCACACCCGGGACAGACTCCTACGAGCAGTACTTC.